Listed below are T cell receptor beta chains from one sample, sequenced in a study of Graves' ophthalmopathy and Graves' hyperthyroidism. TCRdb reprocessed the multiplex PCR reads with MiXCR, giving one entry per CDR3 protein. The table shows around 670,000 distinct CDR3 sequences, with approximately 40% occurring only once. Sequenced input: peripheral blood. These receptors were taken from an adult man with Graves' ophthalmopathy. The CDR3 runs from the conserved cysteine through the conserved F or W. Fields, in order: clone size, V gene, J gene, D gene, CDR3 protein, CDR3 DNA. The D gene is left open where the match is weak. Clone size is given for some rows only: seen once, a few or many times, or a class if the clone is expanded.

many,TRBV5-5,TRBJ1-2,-,CASSRWERDGYTF,TGTGCCAGCAGCCGTTGGGAGCGCGATGGCTACACCTTC
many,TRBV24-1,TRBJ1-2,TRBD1,CATSEQGAYGYTF,TGTGCCACCAGTGAACAGGGGGCCTATGGCTACACCTTC
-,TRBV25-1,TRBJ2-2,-,CASSQDVSTNTGELFF,TGTGCCAGCAGCCAAGATGTCAGTACGAACACCGGGGAGCTGTTTTTT
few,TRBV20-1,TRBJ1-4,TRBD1,CSAIRRDRGREKLFF,TGCAGTGCTATCCGCCGGGACAGGGGACGGGAAAAACTGTTTTTT
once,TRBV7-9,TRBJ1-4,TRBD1,CASSLDSAGQRKEKLFF,TGTGCCAGCAGCTTAGATTCGGCGGGACAGCGGAAGGAAAAACTGTTTTTT
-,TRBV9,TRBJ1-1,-,CASSPVSNNEAFF,TGTGCCAGCAGCCCAGTCAGCAACAATGAAGCTTTCTTT
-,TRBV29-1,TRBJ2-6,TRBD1,CSANRDRVGAF,TGCAGCGCTAACCGGGACAGGGTCGGAGCTTTC
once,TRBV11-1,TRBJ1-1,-,CAGSIAGENTEAFF,TGTGCCGGCAGCATAGCTGGGGAGAACACTGAAGCTTTCTTT
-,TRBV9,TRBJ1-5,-,CASSAPGSNQPQHF,TGTGCCAGCAGCGCCCCGGGGAGCAATCAGCCCCAGCATTTT
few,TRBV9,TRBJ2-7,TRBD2,CASSSQGSGGEQYF,TGTGCCAGCAGCTCGCAGGGGTCGGGGGGGGAGCAGTACTTC